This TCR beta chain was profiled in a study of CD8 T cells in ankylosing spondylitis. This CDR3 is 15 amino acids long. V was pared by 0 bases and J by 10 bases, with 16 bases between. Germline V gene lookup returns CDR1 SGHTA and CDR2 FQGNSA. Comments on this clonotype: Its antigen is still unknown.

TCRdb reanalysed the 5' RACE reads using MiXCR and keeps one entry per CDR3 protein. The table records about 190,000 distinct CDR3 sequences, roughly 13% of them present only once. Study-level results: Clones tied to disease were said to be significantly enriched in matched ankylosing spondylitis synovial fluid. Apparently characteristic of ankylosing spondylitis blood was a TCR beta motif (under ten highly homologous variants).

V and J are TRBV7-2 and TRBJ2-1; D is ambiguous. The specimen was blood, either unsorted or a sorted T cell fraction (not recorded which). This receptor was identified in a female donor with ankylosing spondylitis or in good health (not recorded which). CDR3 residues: CASSLARTRLGEQFF. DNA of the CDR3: TGTGCCAGCAGCTTAGCGCGTACACGCCTGGGGGAGCAGTTCTTC.